This T cell receptor beta chain was sequenced for a study of cytomegalovirus exposure and HLA in healthy donors. Study observations and caveats: Several top significant clusters appeared, in a later analysis, to be linked to common viral pathogens. The listing of 150 to 200 TCR beta chains classed them as cytomegalovirus-associated. Roughly uniform depth of sequencing across donors was assumed in presence/absence analyses.

Primers included in the PCR were 60 Vbeta and 13 Jbeta primers. Profiled with immunoSEQ multiplex PCR; TCRdb holds only in-frame clones, not every one. This repertoire shows under 130,000 clones, 65% to 85% found once; its top ten account for 4%. The germline V gene encodes CDR1 MNHNY and CDR2 SVGAGI (reference sequence). The CDR3 loop spans 15 amino acids. A remark on this clone: Its antigen is unidentified.

This rearrangement joins TRBV6-6 to TRBJ2-5; a weak D match, TRBD1 (6 bases). The DNA end lines up better with TRBJ2-7; the J call may be wrong. Material: PBMCs. This receptor was identified in a man aged 50 to 59 in good health and CMV-seropositive. This CDR3 reads CASSPRTGSAYEQYF. Here the CDR3 DNA reads TGTGCCAGCAGCCCACGCACAGGGTCAGCCTACGAGCAGTACTTC.